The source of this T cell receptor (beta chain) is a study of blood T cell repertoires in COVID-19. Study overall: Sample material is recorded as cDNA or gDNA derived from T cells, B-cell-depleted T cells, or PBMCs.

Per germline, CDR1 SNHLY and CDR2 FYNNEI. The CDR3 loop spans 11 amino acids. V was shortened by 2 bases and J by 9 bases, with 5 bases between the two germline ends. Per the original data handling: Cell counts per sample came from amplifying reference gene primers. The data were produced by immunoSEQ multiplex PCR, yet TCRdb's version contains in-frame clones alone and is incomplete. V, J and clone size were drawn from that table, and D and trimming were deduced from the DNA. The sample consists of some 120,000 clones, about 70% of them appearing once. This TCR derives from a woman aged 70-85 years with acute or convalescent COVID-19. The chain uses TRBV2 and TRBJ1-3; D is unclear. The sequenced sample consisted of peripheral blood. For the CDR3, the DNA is TGTGCCAGCAGTGAACTTCTCACCATATATTTT. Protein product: CASSELLTIYF.